This T cell receptor beta chain was retrieved from a study of HIV-infected patients and healthy controls. TCRdb ran MiXCR on the 5' RACE reads and lists one entry per CDR3 protein. The sample records some 67,000 distinct CDR3 sequences, about a sixth being singletons. CDR1 SGHTA and CDR2 FQGTGA come from the germline V gene. The CDR3 spans 13 residues. V was shortened by 1 base and J by 5 bases, with 6 bases between the two germline ends. The source is a human donor in good health. This chain joins TRBV7-3 and TRBJ2-1, with D unclear. Sequenced sample: CD4+ T cells from blood. CDR3 sequence reads: CASSLMRNNEQFF. CDR3 in DNA: TGTGCCAGCAGCTTAATGAGGAACAATGAGCAGTTCTTC. Full variable domain (rest looked up from reference TRBV7-3 and TRBJ2-1): GAGVSQTPSNKVTEKGKYVELRCDPISGHTALYWYRQSLGQGPEFLIYFQGTGAADDSGLPNDRFFAVRPEGSVSTLKIQRTERGDSAVYLCASSLMRNNEQFFGPGTRLTVL.